This T cell receptor (beta chain) was retrieved from a study of blood T cell repertoires in COVID-19 (dated by TCRdb to about 2020). Describing the broader study: The collaborator samples originated in the United States, Italy and Spain and spanned the acute and convalescent phases of COVID-19. The prospective study material was composed of cDNA or gDNA derived from T cells, B-cell-depleted T cells, or PBMCs. Subjects who had been exposed to COVID-19, were actively infected with it, or had recovered from it provided the deeply sampled blood TCRbeta repertoires that made up the dataset. The repertoires were released in a freely available public database intended as a resource for research on the immune response to SARS-CoV-2. The samples were drawn from two sources: the first 160 participants of the ongoing ImmuneRACE study, and over 1,000 subjects contributed by 6 global collaborators. Sample metadata almost always included a de-identified subject ID, COVID-19 status, age in years and sex. Where available, HLA class I and class II types were taken from metadata supplied by the sample provider and were not determined by assay-based typing.

TCRbeta CDR3 regions were amplified from genomic DNA by means of the immunoSEQ Assay, a bias-controlled multiplex PCR. From the authors' description of their analysis: Nucleated cell counts per sample were estimated from amplification of reference gene primers within the assay. To quantify the absolute abundance of each unique TCRbeta CDR3 rearrangement, sequence reads were collapsed and filtered. For each sample, productive Simpson clonality was calculated by taking the square root of Simpson's diversity index across productive rearrangements. The table comes from immuneACCESS by way of TCRdb, which keeps in-frame sequences with V and J called. Part of the clones is missing from these tables; in studies checked, under half for an unresolved V gene and the rest for unknown reasons. V, J and clone size derive from that table, while D and trimming were established from the DNA sequence. Here the sample has tens of thousands of clones; approximately 72% occur a single time. 30% to 40% of the sample lies in the top ten.

The collaborating institutions used their own protocols to collect whole blood in K2EDTA tubes. For TCRbeta analysis, collaborators shipped samples in one of three forms: frozen whole blood, isolated PBMCs, or DNA extracted from either of those sample types. The CDR3 holds 16 amino acids from the cysteine to the phenylalanine. The read is trimmed to its CDR3 DNA, 48 bases read in frame from base 1. V is cut by 4 bases and J by 2 bases, and the space between the germline ends is 17 bases. As encoded in the germline V gene, CDR1 is SGHRS while CDR2 is YFSETQ. This clone was seen just once. This receptor's antigen is unknown. The record has no base qualities; no much larger clone is one base away. The investigation overall reported the following: The quantity of clinical and demographic metadata differed by source and by participant and was supplied without curation.

Input material: peripheral blood. The TCR was taken from a man at least 80 years old with acute or convalescent COVID-19. The chain employs TRBV5-1 and TRBJ2-3; TRBD2 is possibly the D segment (7 matching bases). The DNA sequence is TGCGCCAGCAGCCTCGCGAGGGGGGGATACACAGATACGCAGTATTTT. This translates into CASSLARGGYTDTQYF.